The rows below give T cell receptor beta chains drawn from one sample of a study of PD-1 blockade in mismatch repair-deficient tumors. Clones were read by immunoSEQ multiplex PCR, and TCRdb kept only the in-frame ones, dropping some. The table lists approximately 130,000 clones, 70% to 90% of them singletons. The sample was peripheral blood, taken 44 weeks after starting pembrolizumab. Every receptor here comes from an adult with mismatch repair-deficient cancer. Each CDR3 is given with its conserved first and last residue. D genes are given only for firm matches. Clone sizes are given selectively: once, few, many, or a class where the clone is expanded.

TGTGCCAGCAGTTACTTCGGGGTGGGAGTCCCCCACGAGCAGTACTTC CASSYFGVGVPHEQYF . . TRBJ2-7 TRBV6-5
TGTGCCAGCAGTTTCAATGAGCAGTTCTTC CASSFNEQFF . . TRBJ2-1 TRBV28
TGCGCCAGCAGCTTCCACACCGGGGAGCTGTTTTTT CASSFHTGELFF . . TRBJ2-2 TRBV5-1
TGTGCCAGCAGTTACGGGACAGAAAGCTCCTACGAGCAGTACTTC CASSYGTESSYEQYF . TRBD1 TRBJ2-7 TRBV6-6
TGTGCCAGCAGCCCGTCTCCCAGCTCTGGAAACACCATATATTTT CASSPSPSSGNTIYF . . TRBJ1-3 TRBV5-5
TGTGCCAGCAGAACAGGGGGCTGGGGGGAGCTGTTTTTT CASRTGGWGELFF . TRBD1 TRBJ2-2 TRBV28
TGTGCCAGCAGCCTTGTTACGGGCGGGACGGTGGATACGCAGTATTTT CASSLVTGGTVDTQYF . . TRBJ2-3 TRBV11-2
TGTGCCAGCAGCTTCCGGGAGACCCTCTACAATGAGCAGTTCTTC CASSFRETLYNEQFF . . TRBJ2-1 TRBV5-4
TGCAGCGTTGTTACAGGCTCCTATGGCTACACCTTC CSVVTGSYGYTF . . TRBJ1-2 TRBV29-1
TGTGCCAGCAGCTTAGCTGGCGGCTCTGGCACTGAAGCTTTCTTT CASSLAGGSGTEAFF . . TRBJ1-1 TRBV7-9
TGTGCCAGCAGCTTAGGGGACAGAAACAATGAGCAGTTCTTC CASSLGDRNNEQFF . TRBD1 TRBJ2-1 TRBV11-3
TGTGCCAGCAGTTTTGGTCAAGATTCCTACGAGCAGTACTTC CASSFGQDSYEQYF . . TRBJ2-7 TRBV28
TGTGCCAGCAGCTCCCGGGGGGCGGCCTACGAGCAGTACTTC CASSSRGAAYEQYF . . TRBJ2-7 TRBV11-2
TGTGCCAGCAGGCATGTGGGGTGGGATCCCGGGGAGCTGTTTTTT CASRHVGWDPGELFF few . TRBJ2-2 TRBV27
TGTGCCAGCAGCTCCTCCCAAAGGGGGCCCCGCTTC CASSSSQRGPRF . TRBD1 TRBJ1-2 TRBV11-2
TGTGCCAGCAGCTTACTATCCCCCCACAATGAGCAGTTCTTC CASSLLSPHNEQFF . . TRBJ2-1 TRBV13
TGTGCCAGCAGCCCGCATGAAGACCAGACTTACTACGAGCAGTACTTC CASSPHEDQTYYEQYF . . TRBJ2-7 TRBV21-1
TGTGCCACCCTTAGGGCAACAGTCCTAGGGACCCAGTACTTC CATLRATVLGTQYF once . TRBJ2-5 TRBV2
TGTGCCAGCAGCTTAGGACAGCGCACAGATACGCAGTATTTT CASSLGQRTDTQYF . . TRBJ2-3 TRBV5-8
TGTGCCAGCCTCGAGGCGGAGCTTTATGGCTACACCTTC CASLEAELYGYTF few . TRBJ1-2 TRBV6-5
TGTGCCAGCAGCTTGGTAAGCGGGAGGGCCTTCTACAATGAGCAGTTCTTC CASSLVSGRAFYNEQFF . TRBD2 TRBJ2-1 TRBV11-3
TGTGCCAGTAGTATGGGCAGTGGGAGCTCCTACGAGCAGTACTTC CASSMGSGSSYEQYF . . TRBJ2-7 TRBV19
TGTGCCAGCAGTGAAAGGGGAGGGGATGAGCAGTTCTTC CASSERGGDEQFF . TRBD2 TRBJ2-1 TRBV6-1
TGTGCCAGCAGTTACATCCCGGACAGCCCGGGAGGCTACACCTTC CASSYIPDSPGGYTF . . TRBJ1-2 TRBV6-6
TGCAGCGTTGGGGGGGCCTACGAGCAGTACTTC CSVGGAYEQYF . . TRBJ2-7 TRBV29-1
TGTGCCAGCAGTGTTTGGGGGGGGGCCGGGGCCAACGTCCTGACTTTC CASSVWGGAGANVLTF . . TRBJ2-6 TRBV6-1
TGTGCCAGCAGCTTAGATTATAGGACAGTCATGATCACTGAAGCTTTCTTT CASSLDYRTVMITEAFF . . TRBJ1-1 TRBV7-9
TGCGCCAGCAGCCCCCCGGGGGGACAGGGTGGCTACGAGCAGTACTTC CASSPPGGQGGYEQYF . TRBD1 TRBJ2-7 TRBV4-1
TGTGCCAGCAGCTTGTGGCCGGAGACCCAGTACTTC CASSLWPETQYF . . TRBJ2-5 TRBV5-4
TGTGCCAGCAGCCCTCATTCGGACGGCTCCTACGAGCAGTACTTC CASSPHSDGSYEQYF . . TRBJ2-7 TRBV7-9
TGTGCCAGCAGTTTATTGAACCCCTCCTCTGGGGCCAACGTCCTGACTTTC CASSLLNPSSGANVLTF . . TRBJ2-6 TRBV27
TGCAGCGCTATAAGTACAGGACCCCACACTGAAGCTTTCTTT CSAISTGPHTEAFF few . TRBJ1-1 TRBV29-1
TGCGCCAGCAGCTTGAGACCCGGGACTAGCGGGACCGAGCAGTACTTC CASSLRPGTSGTEQYF . TRBD2 TRBJ2-7 TRBV5-1
TGTGCCAGCAGTGGTACAGGGATTGTCAACTATGGCTACACCTTC CASSGTGIVNYGYTF . . TRBJ1-2 TRBV2
TGTGCCAGCAGCTTGGGGGGGACAGATACGCAGTATTTT CASSLGGTDTQYF . . TRBJ2-3 TRBV5-8
TGTGCCAGCAGCTCGCCTGATCCGATCCAAGAGACCCAGTACTTC CASSSPDPIQETQYF . . TRBJ2-5 TRBV5-4
TGTGCCAGCAGCTTGGGACCTTATGGCTACACCTTC CASSLGPYGYTF . . TRBJ1-2 TRBV7-9
TGTGCCAGCAGCCGTTCAGTTTGGGATGACTATGGCTACACCTTC CASSRSVWDDYGYTF . . TRBJ1-2 TRBV27
TGTGCCAGCAGCTTAGCGGGACAGGCCTCCTACGAGCAGTACTTC CASSLAGQASYEQYF . TRBD1 TRBJ2-7 TRBV13
TGTGCCAGCAGCGTAGGACCGGGACAGGACTACGAGCAGTACTTC CASSVGPGQDYEQYF . TRBD1 TRBJ2-7 TRBV9
TGTGCCAGCTCACCAGGAGGGGGCCTCAATCAGCCCCAGCATTTT CASSPGGGLNQPQHF . TRBD1 TRBJ1-5 TRBV18
TGCGCCAGCAGCCAGGGACAGGGTTCCTACAATGAGCAGTTCTTC CASSQGQGSYNEQFF . TRBD1 TRBJ2-1 TRBV5-1